The sequence of this T cell receptor (beta chain) was determined in a study of blood T cell repertoires in COVID-19. Turning to the study itself: Whether acute or convalescent, the COVID-19 samples came from the United States, Italy and Spain. In each case, the material was cDNA or gDNA derived from T cells, B-cell-depleted T cells, or PBMCs.

Germline values: CDR1 SGHRS, CDR2 YFSETQ. This CDR3 is 16 amino acids long. V lost 0 bases and J lost 4; bases outside the gene matches: 7. Original processing notes: Reference gene primers were amplified, and this amplification served to estimate nucleated cell counts. The data were produced by immunoSEQ multiplex PCR, yet TCRdb's version contains in-frame clones alone and is incomplete. For V, J and clone size, that table is used; D and trimming come from the DNA. Among under 200,000 clones, around 88% were seen once, and the ten largest hold roughly 20%. This chain uses TRBV5-1 with TRBJ1-2; 9 nucleotides align to TRBD1. Material: peripheral blood. The sequence derives from a woman in her 70s who had recovered from COVID-19. The CDR3 region has the DNA TGCGCCAGCAGCTTGGGGACAGGGGTCGTTGGCTATGGCTACACCTTC. Protein product: CASSLGTGVVGYGYTF.